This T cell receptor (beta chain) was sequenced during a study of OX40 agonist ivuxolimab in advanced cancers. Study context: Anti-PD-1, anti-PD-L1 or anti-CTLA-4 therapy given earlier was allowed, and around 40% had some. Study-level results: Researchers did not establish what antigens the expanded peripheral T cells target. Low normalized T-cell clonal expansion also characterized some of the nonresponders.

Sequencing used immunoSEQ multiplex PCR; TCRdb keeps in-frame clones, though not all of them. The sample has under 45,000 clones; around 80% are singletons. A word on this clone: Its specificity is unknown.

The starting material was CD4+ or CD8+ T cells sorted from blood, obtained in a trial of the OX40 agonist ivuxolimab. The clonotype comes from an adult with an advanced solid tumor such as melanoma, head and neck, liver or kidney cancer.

CDR3 coding DNA: TGTGCCAGTATCGGACTTCCCAATGAGCAGTTCTTC. Protein: CASIGLPNEQFF. V gene TRBV27 combines with J gene TRBJ2-1; maybe TRBD2 (5 bases). With 9 bases removed from V and 6 bases from J, the gap between germline ends came to 12 bases. CDR1 is MNHEY and CDR2 is SMNVEV in the germline V gene (reference sequence). The CDR3 totals 12 residues.